This entry describes one T cell receptor beta chain. Its target is unknown. V shed 8 bases and J shed 6 bases, with 19 bases lying between them. The germline V gene encodes CDR1 MGHDK and CDR2 SYGVNS. CDR3 size: 14 residues. This specimen comes from a study of T cells in localized non-small cell lung cancer. Study results and limitations: Appearance in adjacent lung was seen for a median around 55 of the top 100 tumor clones.

The table came from immunoSEQ multiplex PCR; TCRdb's copy has only in-frame clones and leaves some out. The sample yields around 28,000 clones, around 90% seen once. V gene TRBV25-1 combines with J gene TRBJ1-1, with D maybe TRBD1 (6 bases). Sample: peripheral blood, taken before any cancer treatment. The clonotype comes from a woman between 18 and 49 years old with stage I lung adenocarcinoma. The CDR3 sequence: CASRPPGVGAEAFF. CDR3 nucleotides: TGTGCCAGCCGACCCCCAGGGGTGGGGGCTGAAGCTTTCTTT.